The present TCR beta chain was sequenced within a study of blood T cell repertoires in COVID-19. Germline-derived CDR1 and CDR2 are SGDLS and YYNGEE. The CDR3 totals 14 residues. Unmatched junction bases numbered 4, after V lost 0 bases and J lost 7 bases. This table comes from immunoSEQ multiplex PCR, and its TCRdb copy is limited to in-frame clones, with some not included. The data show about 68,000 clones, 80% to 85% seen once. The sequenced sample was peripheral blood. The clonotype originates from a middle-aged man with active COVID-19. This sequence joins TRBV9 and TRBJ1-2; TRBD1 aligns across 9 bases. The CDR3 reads CASSVVGQGFGYTF. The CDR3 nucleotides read TGTGCCAGCAGCGTAGTAGGACAGGGGTTTGGCTACACCTTC.